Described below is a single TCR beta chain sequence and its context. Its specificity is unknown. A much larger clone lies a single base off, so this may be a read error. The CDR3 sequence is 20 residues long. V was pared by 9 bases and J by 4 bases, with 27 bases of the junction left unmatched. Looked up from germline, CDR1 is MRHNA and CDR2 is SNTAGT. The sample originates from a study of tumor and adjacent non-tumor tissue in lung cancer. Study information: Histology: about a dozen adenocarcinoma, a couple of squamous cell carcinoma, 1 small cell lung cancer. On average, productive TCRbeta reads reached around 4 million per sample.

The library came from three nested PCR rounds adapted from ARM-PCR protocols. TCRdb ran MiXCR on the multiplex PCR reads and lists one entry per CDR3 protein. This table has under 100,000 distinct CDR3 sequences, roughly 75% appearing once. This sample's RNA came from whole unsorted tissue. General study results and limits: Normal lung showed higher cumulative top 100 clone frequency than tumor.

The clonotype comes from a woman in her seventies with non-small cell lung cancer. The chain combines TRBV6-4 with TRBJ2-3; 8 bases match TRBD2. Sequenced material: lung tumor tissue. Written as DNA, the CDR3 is TGTGCCAGTCCGCCCCGGGTGGCGGACACTAGCGGAAATACGGCAGATACGCAGTATTTT. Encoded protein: CASPPRVADTSGNTADTQYF.